The next 15 T cell receptor beta chains were all read from a single sample in a study of T-cell reconstitution after alpha-beta-depleted transplantation in children. The TCRbeta library was prepared with unique molecular identifiers. TCRdb re-called the PCR reads with MiXCR, one entry per CDR3 protein. The repertoire holds some 290,000 distinct CDR3 sequences, more than 8% seen once, with around a tenth in the top ten. Sequenced material: PBMCs from the stem cell graft donor, taken from the stem cell graft. The source is a human donor who donated a stem cell graft to a child with SCID.

As concerns this clonotype: Being one base from a much bigger clone, this may be a read error. The chain has TRBV3-1 and TRBJ2-1, with a weak D call TRBD1 (6 bases). The germline V gene encodes CDR1 LGHDT and CDR2 YNNKEL (reference sequence). The CDR3 runs 15 residues. V was shortened by 8 bases and J by 6 bases, with 20 bases between the two germline ends. Here the CDR3 reads CASWQSRGPLNEQFF. The DNA of the CDR3 is TGTGCCAGCTGGCAGAGCAGGGGTCCCCTCAATGAGCAGTTCTTC.

This clonotype showed up many times. This chain joins TRBV5-1 and TRBJ2-5; TRBD2 agrees at 7 bases. The germline V gene has CDR1 SGHRS and CDR2 YFSETQ. The CDR3 runs 15 residues. With 2 bases clipped from V and 1 base from J, the junction kept 5 bases outside the gene matches. In DNA, the CDR3 is TGCGCCAGCAGCTTAGCGGGGAATCTCCAAGAGACCCAGTACTTC. This sequence encodes CASSLAGNLQETQYF.

This clonotype was counted many times. The rearrangement links TRBV7-2 to TRBJ1-3, with unresolved D. The V end was cut by 1 base, the J end by 4 bases, with 11 bases between. The CDR3 sequence is 15 residues long. Germline CDR1 is SGHTA and CDR2 is FQGNSA. The CDR3 reads CASSLDPGGGNTIYF. The DNA for the CDR3 is TGTGCCAGCAGCTTAGATCCGGGAGGGGGAAACACCATATATTTT.

The chain employs TRBV3-1 and TRBJ2-2; perhaps D is TRBD1 or TRBD2 (5 bases each). The CDR3 contains 18 residues. Germline V gene data show CDR1 as LGHDT and CDR2 as YNNKEL (reference sequence). V was shortened by 0 bases and J by 3 bases, with 17 bases between the two germline ends. The CDR3 DNA follows: TGTGCCAGCAGCCAAGATATTGGGGGAGCGGAACACACCGGGGAGCTGTTTTTT. This gives the protein CASSQDIGGAEHTGELFF.

This clonotype was detected only a few times. The CDR3 protein is CASSGTGRETQYF. The CDR3 DNA follows: TGTGCCAGCAGTGGGACAGGACGGGAGACCCAGTACTTC. This chain links TRBV6-2 or TRBV6-3 with TRBJ2-5, with 8 bases identical to TRBD1. From germline, CDR1 is MNHEY and CDR2 SVGEGT. V lost 5 bases and J lost 5; bases outside the gene matches: 4. The CDR3 totals 13 residues.

The chain has TRBV11-2 and TRBJ2-3; no firm D call. CDR3 length: 14 amino acids. With 1 base removed from V and 6 bases from J, the gap between germline ends came to 11 bases. The germline V gene has CDR1 SGHAT and CDR2 FQNNGV. The CDR3 protein is CASSLGVGSDTQYF. The CDR3 DNA reads as TGTGCCAGCAGCTTAGGGGTGGGATCCGATACGCAGTATTTT.

In this sample, this clonotype turned up a few times. The chain carries TRBV4-1 and TRBJ2-1; perhaps D is TRBD1 or TRBD2 (6 bases each). The V gene lost 9 bases and the J gene lost 9 bases, with 21 bases spanning the gap. This CDR3 comprises 14 residues. The germline V gene encodes CDR1 MGHRA and CDR2 YSYEKL. This chain's CDR3 is CASGAGNIQGEQFF. The CDR3 DNA reads TGCGCCAGTGGGGCGGGGAACATACAGGGTGAGCAGTTCTTC.

There are a few counts of this clonotype. The junction departs from the called germline gene at one end, perhaps through a read error. The chain uses TRBV13 and TRBJ2-3; possibly TRBD1 or TRBD2 for D (5 bases each). Germline-derived CDR1 and CDR2 are PRHDT and FYEKMQ (reference sequence). The CDR3 runs to 15 residues. CDR3 in DNA: TGTGCCAGCAGCATAGGTGGGGGTGGTGAGGATACGCAGTATTTT. Protein sequence: CASSIGGGGEDTQYF.

This clonotype was seen repeatedly, ten times or more. The chain is built from TRBV7-6 and TRBJ2-2; D ambiguous. The CDR3 has 13 residues. V was pared by 3 bases and J by 8 bases, with 10 bases between. Looked up from germline, CDR1 is SGHVS and CDR2 is FNYEAQ. Here the CDR3 DNA reads TGTGCCAGCAGCTTGCTTGCCGCGGGGGAGCTGTTTTTT. As protein: CASSLLAAGELFF.

Details on this clonotype: Sequence at one end of the junction differs from germline and may be a read error. The rearrangement joins TRBV5-6 to TRBJ2-1; the match to TRBD2 covers 9 bases. The CDR3 has 18 amino acids. Germline V gene lookup returns CDR1 SGHDT and CDR2 YYEEEE. The CDR3 sequence: CARSLYGLGAGGHNEQFF. For the CDR3, the DNA is TGTGCCAGGAGCTTGTATGGCCTTGGAGCGGGGGGCCACAATGAGCAGTTCTTC. Supplemented by reference TRBV5-6 and TRBJ2-1, the full variable domain reads DAGVTQSPTHLIKTRGQQVTLRCSPKSGHDTVSWYQQALGQGPQFIFQYYEEEERQRGNFPDRFSGHQFPNYSSELNVNALLLGDSALYLCARSLYGLGAGGHNEQFFGPGTRLTVL.

The V call is TRBV6-1, the J call TRBJ1-5, with 8 bases fitting TRBD1. Germline V gene data show CDR1 as MNHNS and CDR2 as SASEGT. The CDR3 has 14 amino acids. Germline trimming cut 3 bases from V and 2 bases from J; bases unmatched to any gene: 0. The CDR3, as DNA: TGTGCCAGCAGTGAGGGACAGGGCAATCAGCCCCAGCATTTT. Protein product: CASSEGQGNQPQHF.

The chain employs TRBV2 and TRBJ2-7, with 9 bases matching TRBD1. Per germline, CDR1 SNHLY and CDR2 FYNNEI. V shed 10 bases and J 0 bases; nucleotides not matched to a gene: 4. CDR3 size: 13 residues. CDR3: CAIKTGGSYEQYF. The CDR3 DNA is TGTGCCATCAAGACAGGGGGCTCCTACGAGCAGTACTTC.

The V gene is TRBV5-1, the J gene TRBJ1-5, with no clear D. Trimming pared 0 bases from V and 3 bases from J, leaving 7 bases between. Germline CDR1 SGHRS, CDR2 YFSETQ. The CDR3 extends over 14 amino acids. As DNA, the CDR3 is TGCGCCAGCAGCTTGGGAGAGAACAATCAGCCCCAGCATTTT. Its protein is CASSLGENNQPQHF.

This clonotype was seen more than once but under ten times. V usage is TRBV4-1 and J usage is TRBJ2-1; D not certain. Deletions cut 2 bases from V and 6 bases from J, with 2 bases between. This CDR3 comprises 11 residues. CDR1 is MGHRA, CDR2 YSYEKL, per germline. CDR3 sequence reads: CASSQSNEQFF. The CDR3 nucleotides read TGCGCCAGCAGCCAAAGCAATGAGCAGTTCTTC.

The V call is TRBV14, the J call TRBJ1-1; no reliable D call. There are 16 residues in the CDR3. CDR1 and CDR2 (germline): SGHDN, FVKESK. Trimming cost V 0 bases and J 3 bases, with 14 bases left between them. The CDR3 bases are TGTGCCAGCAGCCAAGAAGCCAGTAACCTTTACACTGAAGCTTTCTTT. Encoded protein: CASSQEASNLYTEAFF. The full variable domain, rest sourced from reference TRBV14 and TRBJ1-1, is EAGVTQFPSHSVIEKGQTVTLRCDPISGHDNLYWYRRVMGKEIKFLLHFVKESKQDESGMPNNRFLAERTGGTYSTLKVQPAELEDSGVYFCASSQEASNLYTEAFFGQGTRLTVV.